These 18 T cell receptor beta chains were sequenced from one sample in a study of early T cells in non-severe SARS-CoV-2 infection. TCRdb ran MiXCR on the 5' RACE reads and lists one entry per CDR3 protein. The sample carries 45,000 to 55,000 distinct CDR3 sequences, about 6.2% recorded once. Sequenced material: whole blood. Receptor source: an adult who was a healthcare worker with PCR-confirmed SARS-CoV-2 infection or an uninfected control (not recorded which).

The V and J genes are TRBV3-1 and TRBJ2-1, with 9 bases lining up with TRBD2. This CDR3 has 14 amino acids. The trim removed 4 bases at V and 7 bases at J, leaving 5 bases unmatched. Germline CDR1 reads LGHDT; CDR2 reads YNNKEL (reference sequence). CDR3 nucleotides: TGTGCCAGCAGCCTTAGCGGGGGCACAAATGAGCAGTTCTTC. It encodes CASSLSGGTNEQFF.

This clonotype was counted at least ten times. The chain links TRBV20-1 to TRBJ2-5; D remains unclear. With 6 bases removed from V and 0 bases from J, the gap between germline ends came to 20 bases. CDR1 is DFQATT and CDR2 is SNEGSKA in the germline V gene (reference sequence). The CDR3 runs 16 residues. The CDR3: CSAGRKMGQYQETQYF. The CDR3, as DNA: TGCAGTGCCGGGCGTAAGATGGGTCAGTACCAAGAGACCCAGTACTTC.

This clonotype was observed many times. V gene TRBV20-1 combines with J gene TRBJ1-5, with TRBD1 as a possible D gene (5 bases). The CDR3 totals 17 residues. The V end was cut by 1 base, the J end by 1 base, with 17 bases between. The germline CDR1 and CDR2 sequences are DFQATT and SNEGSKA (reference sequence). CDR3 region: CSARVVEGTGSNQPQHF. In DNA, the CDR3 is TGCAGTGCTAGAGTTGTCGAGGGCACAGGCAGCAATCAGCCCCAGCATTTT.

The chain uses TRBV7-6 and TRBJ2-1; a weak D match, TRBD2 (6 bases). CDR1 SGHVS and CDR2 FNYEAQ come from the germline V gene. This CDR3 region has 12 residues. The V end lost 3 bases, the J end lost 7 bases, and 7 bases lay between the germline ends. CDR3 sequence: CASSLEGNEQFF. The CDR3 bases are TGTGCCAGCAGCTTGGAGGGGAATGAGCAGTTCTTC.

This clonotype was observed at least ten times. This sequence joins TRBV11-2 and TRBJ2-3; D not certain. The V end was cut by 0 bases, the J end by 2 bases, with 9 bases between. Germline V gene data show CDR1 as SGHAT and CDR2 as FQNNGV. This CDR3 contains 15 residues. The CDR3 is CASSLDLPPTDTQYF. CDR3 coding DNA: TGTGCCAGCAGCTTAGATCTACCCCCCACAGATACGCAGTATTTT.

This clonotype was counted many times. The CDR3 region is CASSYGQDYSNQPQHF. The CDR3 DNA is TGTGCCAGCAGTTACGGACAGGACTATAGCAATCAGCCCCAGCATTTT. This chain links TRBV6-2 or TRBV6-3 with TRBJ1-5; 7 bases are a match to TRBD1. The trim removed 2 bases at V and 0 bases at J, leaving 4 bases unmatched. This CDR3 is built from 16 residues. CDR1 is MNHEY, CDR2 SVGEGT, per germline.

This clonotype appeared a few times. The rearrangement links TRBV6-1 to TRBJ2-6, with 7 bases fitting TRBD1. Trimming cost V 4 bases and J 3 bases; bases outside gene matches: 3. This CDR3 contains 15 residues. Germline loops: CDR1 MNHNS, CDR2 SASEGT. DNA for the CDR3: TGTGCCAGCAGTGTAACAGGGGTTGGGGCCAACGTCCTGACTTTC. It translates to CASSVTGVGANVLTF.

This clonotype has at least ten counts. The rearrangement joins TRBV18 to TRBJ1-2; TRBD1 is a possible D gene (6 bases). V was trimmed by 6 bases and J by 2 bases, leaving 16 bases between them. The germline V gene has CDR1 KGHSH and CDR2 LQKENI. The CDR3 is made up of 15 amino acids. The DNA of the CDR3 is TGTGCCAGCTCGCCCACAGGGATTGGAAACTATGGCTACACCTTC. Encoded protein: CASSPTGIGNYGYTF.

V is TRBV18 and J is TRBJ1-1; 8 positions match TRBD1. The germline V gene has CDR1 KGHSH and CDR2 LQKENI. The CDR3 loop spans 16 amino acids. Trimming took 4 bases from V and 5 from J; bases not matched to a gene: 12. This CDR3 reads CASSLETGVAGTEAFF. For the CDR3, the DNA is TGTGCCAGCTCACTCGAGACAGGGGTCGCGGGGACTGAAGCTTTCTTT. The whole variable domain, remainder taken from reference TRBV18 and TRBJ1-1, is NAGVMQNPRHLVRRRGQEARLRCSPMKGHSHVYWYRQLPEEGLKFMVYLQKENIIDESGMPKERFSAEFPKEGPSILRIQQVVRGDSAAYFCASSLETGVAGTEAFFGQGTRLTVV.

This clonotype was counted ten times or more. This chain joins TRBV20-1 and TRBJ2-7; 7 nucleotides match TRBD1. In germline, CDR1 is DFQATT, CDR2 SNEGSKA (reference sequence). V trimming: 0 bases; J trimming: 4 bases; junction bases outside the gene matches: 9. The CDR3 has 15 amino acids. CDR3 coding DNA: TGCAGTGCTAGAGATCGGACAGGCCAAAGGTACGAGCAGTACTTC. Its translation is CSARDRTGQRYEQYF.

This clonotype showed up many times. The J gene is TRBJ2-5, the V gene TRBV7-2; either TRBD1 or TRBD2 may supply D (5 bases each). Deletions cut 3 bases from V and 5 bases from J, with 7 bases between. CDR3 length: 12 amino acids. The germline gives CDR1 SGHTA, CDR2 FQGNSA. CDR3 bases: TGTGCCAGCAGCTTGGGGACGGAGACCCAGTACTTC. Protein sequence: CASSLGTETQYF.

This clonotype was seen more than once but under ten times. The chain has TRBV9 and TRBJ2-1; a weak D match, TRBD2 (5 bases). Germline V gives CDR1 SGDLS, CDR2 YYNGEE. The length of the CDR3 is 14 residues. Trimming took off 0 bases at V and 3 bases at J, with 7 bases between the two ends. Written as DNA, the CDR3 is TGTGCCAGCAGCGTAGGAACTAGCTACAATGAGCAGTTCTTC. This sequence encodes CASSVGTSYNEQFF.

This clonotype was seen repeatedly, ten times or more. V usage is TRBV19 and J usage is TRBJ1-6, with TRBD1 matching over 10 bases. This CDR3 spans 16 amino acids. Germline V gives CDR1 LNHDA, CDR2 SQIVND (reference sequence). Trimming at V came to 4 bases and at J to 6 bases, leaving 6 bases not matched to a gene. DNA of the CDR3: TGTGCCAGTAGTACGACCGGGACAGGGGTTAATTCACCCCTCCACTTT. Amino acids: CASSTTGTGVNSPLHF.

This clonotype was detected ten times or more. This chain links TRBV7-2 with TRBJ2-5, with TRBD1 matching over 7 bases. Germline V gives CDR1 SGHTA, CDR2 FQGNSA. This CDR3 is built from 15 residues. The ends lost 1 base at V and 1 base at J; junction bases unmatched: 3. The CDR3 reads CASSLVGQSQETQYF. CDR3 nucleotide sequence: TGTGCCAGCAGCTTAGTGGGACAGAGCCAAGAGACCCAGTACTTC.

This clonotype has a handful of counts. CDR3 nucleotide sequence: TGCAGTGCTCAGAGCGGGGGGGCCTACAATGAGCAGTTCTTC. It codes for CSAQSGGAYNEQFF. The chain couples TRBV20-1 to TRBJ2-1, with 10 bases fitting TRBD2. Losses at the gene ends were 5 bases for V and 2 bases for J; bases not matched to a gene: 3. Germline V gene sequence: CDR1 DFQATT, CDR2 SNEGSKA (reference sequence). The CDR3 loop spans 14 amino acids.

The chain has TRBV12-3 or TRBV12-4 and TRBJ2-3; D remains unclear. This CDR3 is 18 amino acids long. V lost 4 bases to trimming and J lost 5 bases, with 25 bases between them. The DNA of the CDR3 is TGTGCCAGCAGTTACCAACTAACACCGATCACCGATAGAGATACGCAGTATTTT. Residues: CASSYQLTPITDRDTQYF.

The CDR3 DNA sequence: TGTGCCAGCAGCTTAGGGCGGCAAACCTACGAGCAGTACTTC. Translation gives CASSLGRQTYEQYF. This chain uses TRBV7-8 with TRBJ2-7; D remains unclear. Germline loops: CDR1 SGHVS, CDR2 FQNEAQ. V dropped 1 base and J dropped 2 bases, with 9 bases sitting between them. The CDR3 length is 14 residues.

This clonotype appeared many times. The J gene is TRBJ1-1, the V gene TRBV20-1, with D possibly TRBD1 on 6 matching bases. This CDR3 has 14 residues. Trimming took off 3 bases at V and 0 bases at J, with 11 bases between the two ends. CDR1 is DFQATT, CDR2 SNEGSKA, per germline (reference sequence). The CDR3 loop is CSASLDSMNTEAFF. The CDR3 DNA reads as TGCAGTGCTAGTCTGGACAGCATGAACACTGAAGCTTTCTTT.